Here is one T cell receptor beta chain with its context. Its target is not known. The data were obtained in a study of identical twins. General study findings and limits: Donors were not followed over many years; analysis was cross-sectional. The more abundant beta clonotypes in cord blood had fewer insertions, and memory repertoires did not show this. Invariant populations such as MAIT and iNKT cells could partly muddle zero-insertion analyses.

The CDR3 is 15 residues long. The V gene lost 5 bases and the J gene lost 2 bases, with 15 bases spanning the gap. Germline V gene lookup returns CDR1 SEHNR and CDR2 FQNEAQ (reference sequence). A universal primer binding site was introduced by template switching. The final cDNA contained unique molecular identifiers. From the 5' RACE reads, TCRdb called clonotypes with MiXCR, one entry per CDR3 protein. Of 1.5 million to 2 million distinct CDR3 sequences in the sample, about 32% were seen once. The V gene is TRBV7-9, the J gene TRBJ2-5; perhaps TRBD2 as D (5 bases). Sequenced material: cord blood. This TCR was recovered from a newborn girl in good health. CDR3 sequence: CASSRLGGIQETQYF. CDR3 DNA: TGTGCCAGCAGCCGGCTTGGAGGAATACAAGAGACCCAGTACTTC.